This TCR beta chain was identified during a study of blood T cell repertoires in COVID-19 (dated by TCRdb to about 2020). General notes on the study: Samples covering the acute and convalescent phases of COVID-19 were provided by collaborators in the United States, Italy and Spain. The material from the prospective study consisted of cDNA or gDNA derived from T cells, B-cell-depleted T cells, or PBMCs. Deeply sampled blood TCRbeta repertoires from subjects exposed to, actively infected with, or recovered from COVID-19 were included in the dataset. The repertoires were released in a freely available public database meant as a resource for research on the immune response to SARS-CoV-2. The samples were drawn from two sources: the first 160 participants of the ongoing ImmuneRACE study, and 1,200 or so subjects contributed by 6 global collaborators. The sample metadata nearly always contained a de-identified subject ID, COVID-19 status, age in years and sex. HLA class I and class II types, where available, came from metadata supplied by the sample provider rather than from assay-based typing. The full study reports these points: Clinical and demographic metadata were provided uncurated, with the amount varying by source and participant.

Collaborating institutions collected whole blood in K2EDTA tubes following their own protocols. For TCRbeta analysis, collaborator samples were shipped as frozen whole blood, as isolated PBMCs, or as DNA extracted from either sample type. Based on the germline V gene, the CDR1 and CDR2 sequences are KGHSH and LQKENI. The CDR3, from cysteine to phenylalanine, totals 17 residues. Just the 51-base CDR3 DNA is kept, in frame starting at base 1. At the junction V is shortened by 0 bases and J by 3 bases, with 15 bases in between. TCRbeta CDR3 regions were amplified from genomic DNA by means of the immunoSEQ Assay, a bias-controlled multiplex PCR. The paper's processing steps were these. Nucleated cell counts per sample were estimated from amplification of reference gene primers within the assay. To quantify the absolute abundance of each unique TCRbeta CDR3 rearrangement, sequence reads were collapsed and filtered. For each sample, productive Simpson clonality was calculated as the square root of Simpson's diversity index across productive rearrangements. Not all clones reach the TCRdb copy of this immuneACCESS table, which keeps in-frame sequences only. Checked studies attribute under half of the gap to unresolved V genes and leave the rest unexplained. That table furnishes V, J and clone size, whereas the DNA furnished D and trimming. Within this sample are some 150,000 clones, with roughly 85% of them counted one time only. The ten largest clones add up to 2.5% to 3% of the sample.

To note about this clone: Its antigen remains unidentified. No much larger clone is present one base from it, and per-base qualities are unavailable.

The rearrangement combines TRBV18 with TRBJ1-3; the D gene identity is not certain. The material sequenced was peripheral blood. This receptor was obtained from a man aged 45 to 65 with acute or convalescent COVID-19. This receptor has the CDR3 CASSPPGVLGVGNTIYF. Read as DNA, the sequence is TGTGCCAGCTCACCACCAGGCGTCCTAGGAGTTGGAAACACCATATATTTT.